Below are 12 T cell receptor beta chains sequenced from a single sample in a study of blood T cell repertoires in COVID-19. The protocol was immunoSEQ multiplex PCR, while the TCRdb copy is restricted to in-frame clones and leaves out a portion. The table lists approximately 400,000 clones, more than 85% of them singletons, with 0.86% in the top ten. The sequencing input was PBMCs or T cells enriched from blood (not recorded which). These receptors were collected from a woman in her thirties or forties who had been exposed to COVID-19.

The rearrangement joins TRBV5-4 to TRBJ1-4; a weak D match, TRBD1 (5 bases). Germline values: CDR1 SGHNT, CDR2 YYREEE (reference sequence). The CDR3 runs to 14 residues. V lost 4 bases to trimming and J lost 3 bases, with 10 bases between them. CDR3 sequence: CASSAGLANEKLFF. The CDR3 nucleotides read TGTGCCAGCAGCGCAGGGTTAGCTAATGAAAAACTGTTTTTT.

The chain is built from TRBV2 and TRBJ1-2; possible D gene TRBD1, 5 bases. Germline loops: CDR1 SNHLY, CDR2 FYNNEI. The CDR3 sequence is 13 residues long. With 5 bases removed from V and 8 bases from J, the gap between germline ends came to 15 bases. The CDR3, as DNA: TGTGCCAGCAGTTCACCGGGGGGAGAAGGCTACACCTTC. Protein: CASSSPGGEGYTF.

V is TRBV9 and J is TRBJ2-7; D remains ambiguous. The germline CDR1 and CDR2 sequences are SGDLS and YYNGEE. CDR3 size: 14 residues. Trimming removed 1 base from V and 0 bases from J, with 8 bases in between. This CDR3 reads CASSVSSSSYEQYF. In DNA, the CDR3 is TGTGCCAGCAGCGTAAGCTCGAGCTCCTACGAGCAGTACTTC. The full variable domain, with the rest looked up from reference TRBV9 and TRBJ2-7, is DSGVTQTPKHLITATGQRVTLRCSPRSGDLSVYWYQQSLDQGLQFLIQYYNGEERAKGNILERFSAQQFPDLHSELNLSSLELGDSALYFCASSVSSSSYEQYFGPGTRLTVT.

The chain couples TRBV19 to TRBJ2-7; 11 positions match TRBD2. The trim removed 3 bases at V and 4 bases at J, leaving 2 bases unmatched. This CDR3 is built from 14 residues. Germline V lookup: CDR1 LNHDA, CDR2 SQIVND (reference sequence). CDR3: CASSMASGGYEQYF. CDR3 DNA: TGTGCCAGTAGTATGGCTAGCGGGGGGTACGAGCAGTACTTC. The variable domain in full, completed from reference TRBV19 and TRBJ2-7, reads DGGITQSPKYLFRKEGQNVTLSCEQNLNHDAMYWYRQDPGQGLRLIYYSQIVNDFQKGDIAEGYSVSREKKESFPLTVTSAQKNPTAFYLCASSMASGGYEQYFGPGTRLTVT.

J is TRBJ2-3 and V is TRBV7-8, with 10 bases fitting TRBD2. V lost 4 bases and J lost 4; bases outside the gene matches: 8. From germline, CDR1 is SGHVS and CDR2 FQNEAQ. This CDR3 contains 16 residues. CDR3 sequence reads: CASSSSSGGWADTQYF. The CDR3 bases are TGTGCCAGCAGCTCCTCTAGCGGGGGCTGGGCAGATACGCAGTATTTT.

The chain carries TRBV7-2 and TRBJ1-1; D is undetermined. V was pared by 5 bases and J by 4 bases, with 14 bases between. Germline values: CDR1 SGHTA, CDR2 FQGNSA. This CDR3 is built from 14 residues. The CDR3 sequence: CASSLRASGTEAFF. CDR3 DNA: TGTGCCAGCAGCCTGCGGGCATCTGGCACTGAAGCTTTCTTT.

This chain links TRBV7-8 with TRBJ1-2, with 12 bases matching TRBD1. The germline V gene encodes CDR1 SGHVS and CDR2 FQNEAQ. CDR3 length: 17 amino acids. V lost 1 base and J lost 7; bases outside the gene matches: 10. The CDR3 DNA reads TGTGCCAGCAGCTTAGGACTCCCGGGACAGGGGGCTGGTGGCTACACCTTC. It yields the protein CASSLGLPGQGAGGYTF.

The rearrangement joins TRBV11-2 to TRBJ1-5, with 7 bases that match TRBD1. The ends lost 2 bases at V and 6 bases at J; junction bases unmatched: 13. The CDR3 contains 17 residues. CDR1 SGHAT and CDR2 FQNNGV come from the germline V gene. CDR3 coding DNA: TGTGCCAGCAGCTTAAAGGGTACAGGGGCGAGGGGTCAGCCCCAGCATTTT. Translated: CASSLKGTGARGQPQHF.

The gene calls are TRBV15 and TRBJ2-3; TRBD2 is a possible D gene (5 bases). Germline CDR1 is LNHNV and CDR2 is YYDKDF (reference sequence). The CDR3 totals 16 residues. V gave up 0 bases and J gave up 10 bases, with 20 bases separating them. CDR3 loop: CATSRDIAGQKTPQYF. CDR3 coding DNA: TGTGCCACCAGCAGAGATATTGCGGGCCAAAAAACTCCGCAGTATTTT.

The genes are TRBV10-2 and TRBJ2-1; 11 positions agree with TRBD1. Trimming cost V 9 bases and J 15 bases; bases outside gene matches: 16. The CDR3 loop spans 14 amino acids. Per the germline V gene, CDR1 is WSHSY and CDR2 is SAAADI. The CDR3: CASSRDRGVPHRFF. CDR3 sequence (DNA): TGCGCCAGTAGCCGGGACAGGGGGGTTCCCCATCGGTTCTTC.

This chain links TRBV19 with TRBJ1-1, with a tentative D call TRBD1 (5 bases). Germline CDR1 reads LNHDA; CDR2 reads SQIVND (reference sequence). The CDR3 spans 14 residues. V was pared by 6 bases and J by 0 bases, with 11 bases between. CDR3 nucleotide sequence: TGTGCCAGTAGGGACGGGGGATTGAACACTGAAGCTTTCTTT. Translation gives CASRDGGLNTEAFF.

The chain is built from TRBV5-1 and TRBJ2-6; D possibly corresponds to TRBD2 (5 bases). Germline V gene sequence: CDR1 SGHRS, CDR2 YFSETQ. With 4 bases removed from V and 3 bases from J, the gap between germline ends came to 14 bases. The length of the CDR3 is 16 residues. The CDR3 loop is CASSHRGGGGANVLTF. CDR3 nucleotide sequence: TGCGCCAGCAGCCACCGCGGAGGTGGTGGGGCCAACGTCCTGACTTTC.